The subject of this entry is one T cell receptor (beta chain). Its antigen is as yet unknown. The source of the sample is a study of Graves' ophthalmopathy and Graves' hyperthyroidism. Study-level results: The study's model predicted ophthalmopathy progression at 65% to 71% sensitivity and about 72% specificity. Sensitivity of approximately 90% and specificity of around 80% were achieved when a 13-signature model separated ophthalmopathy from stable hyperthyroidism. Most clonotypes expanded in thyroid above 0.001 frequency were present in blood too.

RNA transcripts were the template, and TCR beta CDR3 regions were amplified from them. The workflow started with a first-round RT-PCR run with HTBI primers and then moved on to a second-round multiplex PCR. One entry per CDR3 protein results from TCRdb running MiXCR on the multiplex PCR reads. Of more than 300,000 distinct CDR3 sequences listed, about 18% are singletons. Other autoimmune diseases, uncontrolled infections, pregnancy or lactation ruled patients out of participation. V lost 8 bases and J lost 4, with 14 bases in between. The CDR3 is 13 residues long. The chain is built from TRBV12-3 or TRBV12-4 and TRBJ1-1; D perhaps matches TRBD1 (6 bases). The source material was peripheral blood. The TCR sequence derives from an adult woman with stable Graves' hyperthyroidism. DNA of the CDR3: TGTGCCAGCCTGGGGGCCCGGGGCACTGAAGCTTTCTTT. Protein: CASLGARGTEAFF.